This TCR beta chain was identified in a study of T cell responses to AZD1222 COVID-19 vaccine. V shed 1 base and J shed 4 bases, with 5 bases lying between them. Germline V CDR1 and CDR2: SGHTA, FQGNSA. The CDR3 is made up of 13 amino acids. This table comes from immunoSEQ multiplex PCR, and its TCRdb copy is limited to in-frame clones, with some not included. The table records 140,000 to 150,000 clones, 75% to 85% of them present only once. This sequence joins TRBV7-2 and TRBJ2-1, with D uncertain. This TCR derives from an adult in good health. The sample here was peripheral blood, taken on day 0 of MenACWY control vaccination. The chain's CDR3 is CASSLELYNEQFF. The CDR3 DNA is TGTGCCAGCAGCTTAGAGTTATACAATGAGCAGTTCTTC.